The T cell receptor beta chain described here comes from a study of blood T cell repertoires in COVID-19. The overall study: The origin of the acute and convalescent COVID-19 samples was the United States, Italy and Spain.

The germline V and J ends were trimmed by 6 bases and 0 bases, with 17 bases remaining between them. Germline CDR1 and CDR2: WNHNN and SYGVQD (reference sequence). The CDR3 consists of 16 residues. Original processing notes: Cell counts per sample came from amplifying reference gene primers. Sequenced by immunoSEQ multiplex PCR; TCRdb stores in-frame clones only, minus some. The V and J calls and the clone size are those of that table, but D and trimming were determined from the DNA. The data hold approximately 150,000 clones, with approximately 79% observed a single time. Sequenced input: PBMCs or T cells enriched from blood (not recorded which). The source is a man aged 35-49 years with acute COVID-19. V and J are TRBV10-1 and TRBJ2-5; D not certain. The CDR3 coding sequence is TGCGCCAGCAGCAACCTTGGGCCGTCGTACCAAGAGACCCAGTACTTC. Amino acid sequence: CASSNLGPSYQETQYF.